Described below is a single T cell receptor beta chain sequence and its context. Its antigen is undetermined. There are 12 residues in the CDR3. V lost 4 bases and J 10 bases, leaving 11 bases between the germline ends. The data derive from a study of CD8 T cells in ankylosing spondylitis. General observations from the study: Significant enrichment of disease-linked clones was reportedly seen in matched ankylosing spondylitis synovial fluid. Under 10 highly homologous variants formed a TCR beta motif that appeared characteristic of ankylosing spondylitis blood. Prior literature has documented some motif variants in synovial fluid and blood from reactive arthritis.

TCRdb independently ran MiXCR on the 5' RACE reads; one entry per CDR3 protein. The top ten hold approximately 18% of the sample, which has roughly 700,000 distinct CDR3 sequences, 15% to 20% seen once. Sequencing was carried out using blood, either unsorted or a sorted T cell fraction (not recorded which). This rearrangement joins TRBV12-3 or TRBV12-4 to TRBJ1-5; D unresolved. The receptor's source is a male donor with ankylosing spondylitis. DNA of the CDR3: TGTGCCAGCAGTTCAGATACCTCACCCCAGCATTTT. This sequence encodes CASSSDTSPQHF.